This TCR beta chain originates from a study of blood T cell repertoires in COVID-19. Looking at the study overall: Sample material is recorded as cDNA or gDNA derived from T cells, B-cell-depleted T cells, or PBMCs.

Enrolled through a virtual design, the participants were between roughly 18 and 90 years of age and came from under 25 US areas. Cohorts were based on clinical histories the participants reported. The recovered donors of Cohort 3 showed two negative PCRs, clearance, or symptom resolution. This CDR3 contains 11 residues. Germline CDR1 SQVTM, CDR2 ANQGSEA. V lost 5 bases and J 9 bases, leaving 14 bases between the germline ends. Assay: immunoSEQ multiplex PCR; the TCRdb copy retains only in-frame clones and omits some. The data show some 510,000 clones, with 70% to 90% seen just once and less than 2% held by the top ten.

This chain links TRBV29-1 with TRBJ2-7; possible D gene TRBD2, 5 bases. This TCR derives from a woman aged 40 to 50 who had recovered from COVID-19. Sequenced material: PBMCs or T cells enriched from blood (not recorded which). CDR3 sequence: CSVLEGLAQYF. CDR3 nucleotide sequence: TGCAGCGTTCTAGAGGGTCTCGCGCAGTACTTC.